A selection of T cell receptor beta chains follows, all from one sample in a study of blood T cell repertoires in COVID-19. Clones were read by immunoSEQ multiplex PCR, and TCRdb kept only the in-frame ones, dropping some. The repertoire holds 60,000 to 85,000 clones, with 87% as singletons. Source material: peripheral blood. These receptors all stem from a woman of 80 years or more with active or convalescent COVID-19. CDR3s include the opening cysteine and the closing phenylalanine or tryptophan. A D gene is named only where the DNA matches it firmly. Only part of the rows carry a size: once, few, many, or a class if the clone is expanded.

V gene: TRBV21-1
J gene: TRBJ1-5
D gene: NA
clone size: once
CDR3 protein: CASSKGGTGGRDRPQHF
CDR3 DNA: TGTGCCAGCAGCAAAGGTGGTACGGGGGGCCGCGATCGTCCCCAGCATTTT

V gene: TRBV13
J gene: TRBJ1-3
D gene: NA
clone size: NA
CDR3 protein: CASSLPGSQSHGNTIYF
CDR3 DNA: TGTGCCAGCAGCTTACCAGGGTCTCAATCTCACGGAAACACCATATATTTT

V gene: TRBV19
J gene: TRBJ1-2
D gene: NA
clone size: once
CDR3 protein: CASSMLQEAYGYTF
CDR3 DNA: TGTGCCAGTAGTATGTTACAGGAAGCGTATGGCTACACCTTC

V gene: TRBV5-5
J gene: TRBJ1-2
D gene: NA
clone size: NA
CDR3 protein: CASSLASGQRPIYGYTF
CDR3 DNA: TGTGCCAGCAGCTTGGCCAGCGGACAGAGACCCATCTATGGCTACACCTTC

V gene: TRBV5-4
J gene: TRBJ2-3
D gene: TRBD2
clone size: NA
CDR3 protein: CASSSGGGSTDTQYF
CDR3 DNA: TGTGCCAGCAGCTCGGGGGGGGGATCCACAGATACGCAGTATTTT

V gene: TRBV29-1
J gene: TRBJ2-1
D gene: NA
clone size: NA
CDR3 protein: CSVAEGSSYNEQFF
CDR3 DNA: TGCAGCGTCGCGGAAGGCAGCTCCTACAATGAGCAGTTCTTC

V gene: TRBV13
J gene: TRBJ2-3
D gene: NA
clone size: NA
CDR3 protein: CASSSQGAAADTQYF
CDR3 DNA: TGTGCCAGCAGCTCCCAGGGTGCCGCCGCAGATACGCAGTATTTT

V gene: TRBV29-1
J gene: TRBJ2-7
D gene: TRBD1
clone size: NA
CDR3 protein: CSVKWTGEQYF
CDR3 DNA: TGCAGCGTCAAGTGGACAGGCGAGCAGTACTTC

V gene: TRBV11-3
J gene: TRBJ2-5
D gene: NA
clone size: NA
CDR3 protein: CASSLDSTQETQYF
CDR3 DNA: TGTGCCAGCAGCTTAGATTCGACACAAGAGACCCAGTACTTC

V gene: TRBV19
J gene: TRBJ2-1
D gene: TRBD2
clone size: NA
CDR3 protein: CASSNGGGVNEQFF
CDR3 DNA: TGTGCCAGTAGTAATGGCGGGGGGGTAAATGAGCAGTTCTTC

V gene: TRBV9
J gene: TRBJ1-4
D gene: NA
clone size: NA
CDR3 protein: CASSVRGFIGEKLFF
CDR3 DNA: TGTGCCAGCAGCGTACGAGGGTTTATCGGTGAAAAACTGTTTTTT

V gene: TRBV6-5
J gene: TRBJ1-5
D gene: TRBD1
clone size: NA
CDR3 protein: CASSRGTGGNQPQHF
CDR3 DNA: TGTGCCAGCAGCCGCGGGACAGGGGGCAATCAGCCCCAGCATTTT

V gene: TRBV3-1/TRBV3-2
J gene: TRBJ2-7
D gene: TRBD2
clone size: once
CDR3 protein: CASSPPSGGYEQYF
CDR3 DNA: TGTGCCAGCAGCCCTCCTAGCGGGGGCTACGAGCAGTACTTC

V gene: TRBV7-2
J gene: TRBJ1-6
D gene: TRBD1
clone size: NA
CDR3 protein: CASNPQGMDSPLHF
CDR3 DNA: TGTGCCAGCAACCCACAGGGGATGGATTCACCCCTCCACTTT

V gene: TRBV7-3
J gene: TRBJ2-2
D gene: NA
clone size: NA
CDR3 protein: CASSPGTYTGELFF
CDR3 DNA: TGTGCCAGCAGCCCCGGGACATACACCGGGGAGCTGTTTTTT

V gene: TRBV7-9
J gene: TRBJ2-7
D gene: TRBD1
clone size: NA
CDR3 protein: CASTGTGFYEQYF
CDR3 DNA: TGTGCCAGCACTGGGACAGGGTTCTACGAGCAGTACTTC

V gene: TRBV6-5
J gene: TRBJ1-2
D gene: NA
clone size: NA
CDR3 protein: CASTLRGELGYGYTF
CDR3 DNA: TGTGCCAGCACTCTACGCGGGGAGCTAGGGTATGGCTACACCTTC

V gene: TRBV10-3
J gene: TRBJ1-2
D gene: TRBD1
clone size: NA
CDR3 protein: CAIGTGGDGYTF
CDR3 DNA: TGTGCCATAGGGACAGGGGGAGATGGCTACACCTTC

V gene: TRBV19
J gene: TRBJ1-5
D gene: TRBD1
clone size: many
CDR3 protein: CASTGTGVSSNQPQHF
CDR3 DNA: TGTGCCAGTACCGGGACAGGGGTCAGTAGCAATCAGCCCCAGCATTTT

V gene: TRBV9
J gene: TRBJ2-1
D gene: TRBD1
clone size: NA
CDR3 protein: CASSPRQQGGEQFF
CDR3 DNA: TGTGCCAGCAGCCCGCGACAACAGGGGGGTGAGCAGTTCTTC

V gene: TRBV11-2
J gene: TRBJ2-3
D gene: TRBD2
clone size: NA
CDR3 protein: CASSSSGGAIDTQYF
CDR3 DNA: TGTGCCAGCAGCTCTAGCGGGGGGGCGATAGATACGCAGTATTTT

V gene: TRBV5-1
J gene: TRBJ2-6
D gene: NA
clone size: NA
CDR3 protein: CASSLEAGANVLTF
CDR3 DNA: TGCGCCAGCAGCTTGGAAGCGGGGGCCAACGTCCTGACTTTC

V gene: TRBV19
J gene: TRBJ1-5
D gene: NA
clone size: NA
CDR3 protein: CASSISHQPQHF
CDR3 DNA: TGTGCCAGTAGTATTAGTCATCAGCCCCAGCATTTT

V gene: TRBV6-2/TRBV6-3
J gene: TRBJ2-3
D gene: NA
clone size: NA
CDR3 protein: CASSYSPEAQYF
CDR3 DNA: TGTGCCAGCAGTTACTCCCCCGAGGCGCAGTATTTT

V gene: TRBV24-1
J gene: TRBJ1-2
D gene: NA
clone size: NA
CDR3 protein: CATSDAGYGYTF
CDR3 DNA: TGTGCCACCAGTGACGCAGGGTATGGCTACACCTTC

V gene: TRBV11-3
J gene: TRBJ1-1
D gene: NA
clone size: NA
CDR3 protein: CASSLHLNTEAFF
CDR3 DNA: TGTGCCAGCAGCCTTCACTTGAACACTGAAGCTTTCTTT

V gene: TRBV7-2
J gene: TRBJ2-3
D gene: NA
clone size: few
CDR3 protein: CASSLRQMRKDTQYF
CDR3 DNA: TGTGCCAGCAGCTTGAGGCAGATGCGGAAAGATACGCAGTATTTT

V gene: TRBV4-1
J gene: TRBJ1-1
D gene: NA
clone size: NA
CDR3 protein: CASSHYTGPEAFF
CDR3 DNA: TGCGCCAGCAGCCATTATACAGGTCCTGAAGCTTTCTTT

V gene: TRBV9
J gene: TRBJ2-3
D gene: NA
clone size: few
CDR3 protein: CASSVVGGAPSTDTQYF
CDR3 DNA: TGTGCCAGCAGCGTAGTCGGGGGTGCTCCTAGCACAGATACGCAGTATTTT

V gene: TRBV28
J gene: TRBJ1-5
D gene: TRBD1
clone size: NA
CDR3 protein: CASTRDRGNQPQHF
CDR3 DNA: TGTGCCAGCACCAGGGACAGGGGCAATCAGCCCCAGCATTTT

V gene: TRBV6-5
J gene: TRBJ2-7
D gene: TRBD1
clone size: once
CDR3 protein: CASSFQTGTGFYEQYF
CDR3 DNA: TGTGCCAGCAGTTTTCAAACCGGGACAGGGTTCTACGAGCAGTACTTC

V gene: TRBV6-5
J gene: TRBJ2-7
D gene: NA
clone size: NA
CDR3 protein: CASSLDRSYEQYF
CDR3 DNA: TGTGCCAGCAGCCTCGACAGATCCTACGAGCAGTACTTC

V gene: TRBV3-1/TRBV3-2
J gene: TRBJ1-2
D gene: TRBD1
clone size: NA
CDR3 protein: CASSARDRGYTF
CDR3 DNA: TGTGCCAGCAGCGCCCGGGACAGGGGCTACACCTTC

V gene: TRBV18
J gene: TRBJ2-7
D gene: TRBD1
clone size: NA
CDR3 protein: CASSVSPQGAYEQYF
CDR3 DNA: TGTGCCAGCTCAGTTTCCCCCCAGGGGGCCTACGAGCAGTACTTC

V gene: TRBV7-7
J gene: TRBJ2-5
D gene: TRBD2
clone size: NA
CDR3 protein: CASSPGLAAETQYF
CDR3 DNA: TGTGCTAGCAGCCCGGGACTAGCCGCAGAGACCCAGTACTTC

V gene: TRBV7-2
J gene: TRBJ1-5
D gene: NA
clone size: NA
CDR3 protein: CASSLSYQPQHF
CDR3 DNA: TGTGCCAGCAGCTTAAGCTATCAGCCCCAGCATTTT

V gene: TRBV15
J gene: TRBJ1-3
D gene: NA
clone size: NA
CDR3 protein: CATSRDLRTVGNTIYF
CDR3 DNA: TGTGCCACCAGCAGAGATCTCCGTACAGTAGGAAACACCATATATTTT

V gene: TRBV5-1
J gene: TRBJ2-7
D gene: TRBD1
clone size: few
CDR3 protein: CATTTGDPTYEQYF
CDR3 DNA: TGCGCCACCACGACAGGGGATCCTACCTACGAGCAGTACTTC

V gene: TRBV6-5
J gene: TRBJ2-7
D gene: NA
clone size: NA
CDR3 protein: CASRAFSYEQYF
CDR3 DNA: TGTGCCAGCAGGGCATTCTCCTACGAGCAGTACTTC